This TCR beta chain comes out of a study of Graves' ophthalmopathy and Graves' hyperthyroidism. Overall study: The authors collected peripheral blood at initial diagnosis, before any treatment.

Amplification targeted the TCR beta CDR3 regions, with RNA transcripts as the source material. First-round RT-PCR used HTBI primers; second-round multiplex PCR followed. TCRdb reprocessed the multiplex PCR reads with MiXCR, giving one entry per CDR3 protein. The sample gives 200,000 to 250,000 distinct CDR3 sequences, approximately 42% of which show up once; around 43% is in the top ten. Having ophthalmopathy, the donors showed moderate-to-severe activity, CAS ≥3 and NOSPECS ≥4, with disease lasting under 3 months. Uncontrolled infections, other autoimmune diseases, pregnancy or lactation barred patients from enrollment. The authors diagnosed from clinical symptoms, serum thyroxine, TRAb, thyroid ultrasound and orbital computed tomography. Turning to this clonotype: One junction end disagrees with the germline gene, perhaps due to a read error.

CDR3 length equals 15 residues. The V gene's germline CDR1 is WSHSY and CDR2 SAAADI. This TCR was sampled from an adult man with Graves' ophthalmopathy. J is TRBJ2-7 and V is TRBV10-2; D possibly matches TRBD1 or TRBD2 (5 bases each). The sequenced sample consisted of peripheral blood. The chain's CDR3 is CASSQGDQSLYEQYF. CDR3 DNA: TGTGCCAGCAGCCAAGGGGACCAGTCCTTGTACGAGCAGTACTTC.